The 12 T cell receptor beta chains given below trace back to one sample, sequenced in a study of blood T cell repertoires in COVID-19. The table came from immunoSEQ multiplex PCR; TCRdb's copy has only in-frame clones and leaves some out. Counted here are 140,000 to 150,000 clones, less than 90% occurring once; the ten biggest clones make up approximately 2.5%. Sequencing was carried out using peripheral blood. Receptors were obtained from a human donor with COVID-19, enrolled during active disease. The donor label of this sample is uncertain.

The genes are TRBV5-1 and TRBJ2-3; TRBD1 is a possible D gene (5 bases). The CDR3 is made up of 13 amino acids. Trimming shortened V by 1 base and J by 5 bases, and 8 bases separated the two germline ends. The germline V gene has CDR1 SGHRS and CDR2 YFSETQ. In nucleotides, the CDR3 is TGCGCCAGCAGCTTGCCGCAGGGAGATACGCAGTATTTT. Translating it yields CASSLPQGDTQYF.

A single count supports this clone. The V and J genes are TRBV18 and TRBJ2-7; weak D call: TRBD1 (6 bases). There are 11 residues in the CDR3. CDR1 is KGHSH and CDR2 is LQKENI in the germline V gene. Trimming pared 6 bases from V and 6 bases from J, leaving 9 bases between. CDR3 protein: CASSLGGEQYF. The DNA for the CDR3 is TGTGCCAGCTCGTTAGGGGGCGAGCAGTACTTC.

As DNA, the CDR3 is TGTGCCAGCAGAAGGTCGGAGGATGGCTACACCTTC. Protein: CASRRSEDGYTF. V usage is TRBV28 and J usage is TRBJ1-2; no clear D. The V end was cut by 6 bases, the J end by 6 bases, with 11 bases between. The CDR3 runs 12 residues. Germline V CDR1 and CDR2: MDHEN, SYDVKM.

CDR3 nucleotides: TGTGCCAGCAGCTTATTTGGGGACACCTATGGCTACACCTTC. Its protein product is CASSLFGDTYGYTF. The V and J genes are TRBV7-2 and TRBJ1-2; maybe TRBD1 (6 bases). CDR1 is SGHTA, CDR2 FQGNSA, per germline. Deletions cut 2 bases from V and 4 bases from J, with 11 bases between. The CDR3 runs to 14 residues.

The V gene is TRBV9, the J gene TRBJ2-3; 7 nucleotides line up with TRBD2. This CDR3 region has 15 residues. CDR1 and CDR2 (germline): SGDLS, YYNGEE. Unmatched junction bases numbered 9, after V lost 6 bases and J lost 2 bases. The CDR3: CASKAGGRTTDTQYF. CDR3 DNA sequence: TGTGCCAGCAAGGCTGGCGGGAGAACCACAGATACGCAGTATTTT.

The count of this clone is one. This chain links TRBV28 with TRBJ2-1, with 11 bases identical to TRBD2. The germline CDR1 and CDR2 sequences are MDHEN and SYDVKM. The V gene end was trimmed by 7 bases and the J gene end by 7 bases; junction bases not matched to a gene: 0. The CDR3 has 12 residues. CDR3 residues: CASTSGRNEQFF. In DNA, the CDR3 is TGTGCCAGCACTAGCGGGAGGAATGAGCAGTTCTTC.

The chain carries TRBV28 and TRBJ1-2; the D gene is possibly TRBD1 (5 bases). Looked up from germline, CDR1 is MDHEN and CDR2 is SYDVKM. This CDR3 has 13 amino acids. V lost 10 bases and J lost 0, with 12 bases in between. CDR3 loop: CATRDSANYGYTF. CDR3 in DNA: TGTGCCACCCGGGACTCAGCTAACTATGGCTACACCTTC.

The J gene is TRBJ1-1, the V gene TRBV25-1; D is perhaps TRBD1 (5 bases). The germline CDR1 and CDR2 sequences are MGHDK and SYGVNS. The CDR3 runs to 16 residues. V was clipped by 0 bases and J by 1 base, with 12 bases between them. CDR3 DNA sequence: TGTGCCAGCAGTGAATATAGAGCAGGGTGGAACACTGAAGCTTTCTTT. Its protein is CASSEYRAGWNTEAFF. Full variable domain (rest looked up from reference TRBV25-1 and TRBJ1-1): EADIYQTPRYLVIGTGKKITLECSQTMGHDKMYWYQQDPGMELHLIHYSYGVNSTEKGDLSSESTVSRIRTEHFPLTLESARPSHTSQYLCASSEYRAGWNTEAFFGQGTRLTVV.

The CDR3 region has the DNA TGTGCCAGCAGTGAACGAGTACAGTACGAGCAGTACTTC. This translates into CASSERVQYEQYF. The V call is TRBV2, the J call TRBJ2-7, with D uncertain. This CDR3 contains 13 residues. Germline V gene lookup returns CDR1 SNHLY and CDR2 FYNNEI. Trimming left V 2 bases short and J 4 bases short, with 9 bases between.

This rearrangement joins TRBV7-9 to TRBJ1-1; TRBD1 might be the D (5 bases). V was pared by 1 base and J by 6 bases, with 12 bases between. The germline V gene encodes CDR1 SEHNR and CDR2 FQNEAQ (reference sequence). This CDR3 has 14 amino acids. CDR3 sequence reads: CASSLVQGRAEAFF. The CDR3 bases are TGTGCCAGCAGCTTAGTGCAGGGTCGGGCTGAAGCTTTCTTT.

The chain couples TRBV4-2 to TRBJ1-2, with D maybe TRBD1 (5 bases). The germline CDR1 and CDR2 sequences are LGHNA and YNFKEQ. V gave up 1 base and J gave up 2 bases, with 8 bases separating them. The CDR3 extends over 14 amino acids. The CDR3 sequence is CASSQGRVNYGYTF. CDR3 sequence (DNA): TGTGCCAGCAGCCAAGGCAGGGTCAACTATGGCTACACCTTC.

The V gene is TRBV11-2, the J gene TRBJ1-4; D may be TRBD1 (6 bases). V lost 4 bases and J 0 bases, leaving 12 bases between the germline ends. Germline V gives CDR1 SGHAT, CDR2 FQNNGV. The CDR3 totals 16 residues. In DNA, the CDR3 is TGTGCCAGCAGCTCAACAGGGATATCAACTAATGAAAAACTGTTTTTT. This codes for CASSSTGISTNEKLFF.